Following are 5 T cell receptor beta chains from one sample sequenced in a study of blood T cell repertoires in COVID-19. Assay: immunoSEQ multiplex PCR; the TCRdb copy retains only in-frame clones and omits some. Of 300,000 to 450,000 clones listed, 87% are singletons. Sequencing was done on a sample of peripheral blood. These receptors all come from a woman under 40 with COVID-19, enrolled during active disease.

This clone has just one count. The gene calls are TRBV6-5 and TRBJ2-7; 7 bases map to TRBD2. Unmatched junction bases numbered 7, after V lost 5 bases and J lost 0 bases. The CDR3 sequence is 15 residues long. CDR1 and CDR2 (germline): MNHEY, SVGAGI. CDR3 residues: CASSPSLAVSYEQYF. Written as DNA, the CDR3 is TGTGCCAGCAGTCCCTCCCTAGCGGTCTCCTACGAGCAGTACTTC.

This chain connects TRBV2 to TRBJ1-2, with TRBD1 as a possible D gene (6 bases). Between the trimmed V and J ends, which lost 6 bases and 8 bases, there was a span of 16 bases. This CDR3 spans 13 amino acids. The germline CDR1 and CDR2 sequences are SNHLY and FYNNEI. CDR3 sequence reads: CASSVTGNWGYTF. CDR3 DNA sequence: TGTGCCAGCAGCGTAACAGGGAATTGGGGCTACACCTTC.

CDR3 bases: TGTGCCAGCAGCCGCGACAGGGTGGTAGAGACCCAGTACTTC. This sequence encodes CASSRDRVVETQYF. The J gene is TRBJ2-5, the V gene TRBV6-5, with 7 bases matching TRBD1. The length of the CDR3 is 14 residues. Germline CDR1 is MNHEY and CDR2 is SVGAGI. Trimming cost V 6 bases and J 4 bases; bases outside gene matches: 8.

The chain employs TRBV5-1 and TRBJ2-7; a possible D gene is TRBD1 (6 bases). CDR1 and CDR2 (germline): SGHRS, YFSETQ. CDR3 length: 14 amino acids. V was clipped by 0 bases and J by 5 bases, with 12 bases between them. In DNA, the CDR3 is TGCGCCAGCAGCTTGGTAGGGGGAAGCGACGAGCAGTACTTC. It codes for CASSLVGGSDEQYF.

The rearrangement links TRBV5-8 to TRBJ2-5; D is unresolved. CDR3 length equals 14 residues. The V and J ends lost 1 base and 5 bases respectively, with 12 bases between them. The germline gives CDR1 SGHTS, CDR2 YDEGEE. The CDR3 protein is CASSLFTVWETQYF. CDR3 coding DNA: TGTGCCAGCAGCTTGTTTACGGTATGGGAGACCCAGTACTTC.